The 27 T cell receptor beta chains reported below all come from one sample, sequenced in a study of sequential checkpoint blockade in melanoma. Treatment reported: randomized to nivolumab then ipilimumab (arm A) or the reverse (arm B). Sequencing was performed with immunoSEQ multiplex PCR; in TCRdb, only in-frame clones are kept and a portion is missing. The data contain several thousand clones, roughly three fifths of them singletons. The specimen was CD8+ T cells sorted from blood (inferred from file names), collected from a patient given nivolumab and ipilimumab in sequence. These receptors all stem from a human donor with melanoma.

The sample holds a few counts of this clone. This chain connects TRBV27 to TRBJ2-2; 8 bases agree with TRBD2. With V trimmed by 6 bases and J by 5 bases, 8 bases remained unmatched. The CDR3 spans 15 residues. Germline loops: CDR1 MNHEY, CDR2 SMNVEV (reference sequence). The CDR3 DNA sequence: TGTGCCAGCAGCTCCAGCGGGGGAGCTACCGGGGAGCTGTTTTTT. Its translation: CASSSSGGATGELFF.

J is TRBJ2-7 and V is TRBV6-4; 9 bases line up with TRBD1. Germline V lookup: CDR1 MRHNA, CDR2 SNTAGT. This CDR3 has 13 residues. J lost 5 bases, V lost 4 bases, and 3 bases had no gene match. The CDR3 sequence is CASSGTGVDEQYF. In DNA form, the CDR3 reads TGTGCCAGCAGTGGGACAGGGGTCGACGAGCAGTACTTC.

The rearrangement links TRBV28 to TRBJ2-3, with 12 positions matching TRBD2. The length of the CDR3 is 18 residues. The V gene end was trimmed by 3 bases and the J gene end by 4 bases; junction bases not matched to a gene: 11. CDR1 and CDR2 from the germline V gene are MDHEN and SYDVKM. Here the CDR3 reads CASSFRLAGGPSADTQYF. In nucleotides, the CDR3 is TGTGCCAGCAGTTTCCGCCTAGCGGGGGGGCCATCAGCAGATACGCAGTATTTT.

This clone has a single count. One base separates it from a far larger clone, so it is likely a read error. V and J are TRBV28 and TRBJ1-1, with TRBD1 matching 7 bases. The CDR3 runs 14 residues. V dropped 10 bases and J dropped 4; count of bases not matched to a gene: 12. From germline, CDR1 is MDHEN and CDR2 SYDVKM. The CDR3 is CANRDRAGGTEAFF. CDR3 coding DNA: TGTGCCAACAGAGACAGGGCCGGCGGCACTGAAGCTTTCTTT.

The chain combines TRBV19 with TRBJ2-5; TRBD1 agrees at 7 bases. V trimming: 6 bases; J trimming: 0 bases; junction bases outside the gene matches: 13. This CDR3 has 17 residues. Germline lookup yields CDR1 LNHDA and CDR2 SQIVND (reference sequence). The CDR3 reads CASSPGTDMPYQETQYF. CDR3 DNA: TGTGCCAGTAGCCCCGGGACAGACATGCCGTACCAAGAGACCCAGTACTTC.

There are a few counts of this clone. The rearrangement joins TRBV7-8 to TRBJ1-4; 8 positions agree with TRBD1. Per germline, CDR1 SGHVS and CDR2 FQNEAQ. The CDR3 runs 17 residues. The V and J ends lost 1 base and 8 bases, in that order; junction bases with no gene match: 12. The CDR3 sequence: CASSLVPGGIIWEKLFF. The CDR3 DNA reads TGTGCCAGCAGCTTAGTCCCAGGGGGCATAATTTGGGAAAAACTGTTTTTT.

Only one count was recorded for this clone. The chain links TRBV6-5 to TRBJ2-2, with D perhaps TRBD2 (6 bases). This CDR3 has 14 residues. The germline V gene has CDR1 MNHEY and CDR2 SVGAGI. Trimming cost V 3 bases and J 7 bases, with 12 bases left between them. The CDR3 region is CASSYRTTGGELFF. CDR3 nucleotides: TGTGCCAGCAGTTATAGGACTACCGGCGGGGAGCTGTTTTTT.

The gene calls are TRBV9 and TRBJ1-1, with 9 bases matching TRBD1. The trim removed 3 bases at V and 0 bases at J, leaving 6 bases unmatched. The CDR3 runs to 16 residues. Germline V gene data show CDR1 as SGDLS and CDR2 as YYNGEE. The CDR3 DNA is TGTGCCAGCAGCGCCGGACGGACAGGGGTGAACACTGAAGCTTTCTTT. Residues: CASSAGRTGVNTEAFF.

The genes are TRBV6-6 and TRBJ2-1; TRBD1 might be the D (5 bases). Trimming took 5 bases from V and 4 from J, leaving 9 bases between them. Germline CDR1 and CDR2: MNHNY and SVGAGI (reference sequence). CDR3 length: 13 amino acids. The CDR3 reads CASSQGYYNEQFF. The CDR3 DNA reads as TGTGCCAGCAGTCAGGGTTATTACAATGAGCAGTTCTTC.

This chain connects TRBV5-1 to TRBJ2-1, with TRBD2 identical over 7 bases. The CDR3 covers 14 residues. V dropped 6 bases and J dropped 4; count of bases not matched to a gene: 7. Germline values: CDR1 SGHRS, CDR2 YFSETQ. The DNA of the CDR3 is TGCGCCAGCAACGTAGCGGGTACTTACAATGAGCAGTTCTTC. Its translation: CASNVAGTYNEQFF.

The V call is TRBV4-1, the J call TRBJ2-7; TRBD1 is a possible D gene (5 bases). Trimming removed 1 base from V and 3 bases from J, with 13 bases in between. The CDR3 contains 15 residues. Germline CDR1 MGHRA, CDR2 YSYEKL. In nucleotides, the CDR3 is TGCGCCAGCAGCCAAGCGGACACTACTGTCTACGAGCAGTACTTC. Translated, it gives CASSQADTTVYEQYF.

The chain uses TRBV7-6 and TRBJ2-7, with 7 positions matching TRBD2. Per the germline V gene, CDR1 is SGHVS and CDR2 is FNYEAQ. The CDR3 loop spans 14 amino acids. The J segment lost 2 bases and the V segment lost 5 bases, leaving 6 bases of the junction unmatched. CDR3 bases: TGTGCCAGCAGCCTTACTAGCGTCGCCTACGAGCAGTACTTC. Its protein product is CASSLTSVAYEQYF.

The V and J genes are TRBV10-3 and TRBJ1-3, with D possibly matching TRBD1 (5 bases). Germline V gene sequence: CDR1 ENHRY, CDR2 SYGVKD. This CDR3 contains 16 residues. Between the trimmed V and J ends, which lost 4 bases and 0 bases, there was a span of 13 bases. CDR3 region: CAISGPRENSGNTIYF. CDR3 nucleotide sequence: TGTGCCATCAGTGGTCCCAGGGAAAACTCTGGAAACACCATATATTTT.

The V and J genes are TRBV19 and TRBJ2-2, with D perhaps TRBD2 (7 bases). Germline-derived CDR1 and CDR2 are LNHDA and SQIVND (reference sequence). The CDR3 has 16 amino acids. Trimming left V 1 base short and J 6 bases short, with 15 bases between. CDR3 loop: CASSIGGGGPAGELFF. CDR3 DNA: TGTGCCAGTAGTATAGGAGGGGGAGGGCCTGCCGGGGAGCTGTTTTTT.

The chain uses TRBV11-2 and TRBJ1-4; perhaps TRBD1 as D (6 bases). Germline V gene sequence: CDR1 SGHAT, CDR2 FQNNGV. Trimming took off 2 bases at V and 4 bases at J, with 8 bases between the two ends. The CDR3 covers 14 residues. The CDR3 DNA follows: TGTGCCAGCAGCTTAAGGGGGAATAATGAAAAACTGTTTTTT. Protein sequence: CASSLRGNNEKLFF.

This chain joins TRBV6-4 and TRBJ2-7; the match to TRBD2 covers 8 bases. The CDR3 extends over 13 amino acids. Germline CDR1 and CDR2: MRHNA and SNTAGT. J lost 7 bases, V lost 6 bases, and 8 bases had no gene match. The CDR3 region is CASSPAAGEEQYF. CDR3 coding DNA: TGTGCCAGCAGCCCCGCAGCGGGGGAAGAGCAGTACTTC.

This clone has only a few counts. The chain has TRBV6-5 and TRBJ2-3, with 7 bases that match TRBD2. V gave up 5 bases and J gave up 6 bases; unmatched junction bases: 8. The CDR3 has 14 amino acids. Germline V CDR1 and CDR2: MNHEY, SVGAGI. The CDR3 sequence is CASSTGGGWDTQYF. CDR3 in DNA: TGTGCCAGCAGTACGGGGGGAGGGTGGGATACGCAGTATTTT.

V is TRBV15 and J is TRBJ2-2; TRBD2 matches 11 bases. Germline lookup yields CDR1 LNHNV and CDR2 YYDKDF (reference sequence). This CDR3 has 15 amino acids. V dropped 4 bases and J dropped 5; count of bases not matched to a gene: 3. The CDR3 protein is CATSTGTSGTGELFF. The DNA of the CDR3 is TGTGCCACCAGCACAGGGACTAGCGGAACCGGGGAGCTGTTTTTT.

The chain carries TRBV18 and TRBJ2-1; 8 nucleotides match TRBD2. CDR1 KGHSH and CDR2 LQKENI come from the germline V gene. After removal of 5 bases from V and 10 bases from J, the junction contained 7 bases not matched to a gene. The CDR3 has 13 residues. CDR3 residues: CASSDSGGLEQFF. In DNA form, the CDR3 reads TGTGCCAGCTCAGACAGCGGGGGCCTGGAGCAGTTCTTC.

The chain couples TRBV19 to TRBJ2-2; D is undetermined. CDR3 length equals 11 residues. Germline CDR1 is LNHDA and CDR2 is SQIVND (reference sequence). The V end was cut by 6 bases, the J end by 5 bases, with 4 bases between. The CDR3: CASSQTGELFF. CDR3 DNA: TGTGCCAGTAGCCAGACCGGGGAGCTGTTTTTT.

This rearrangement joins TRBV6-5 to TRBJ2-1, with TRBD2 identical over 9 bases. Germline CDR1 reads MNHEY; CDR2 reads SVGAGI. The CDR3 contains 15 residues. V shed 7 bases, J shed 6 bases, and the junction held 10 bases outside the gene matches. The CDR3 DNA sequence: TGTGCCAGCAATTTAGCGGGAGCGGGGTCCAATGAGCAGTTCTTC. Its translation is CASNLAGAGSNEQFF.

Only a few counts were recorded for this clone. CDR3 protein: CASSYNSGSYNEQFF. As DNA, the CDR3 is TGTGCCAGCAGTTACAATAGCGGGTCTTACAATGAGCAGTTCTTC. This chain links TRBV27 with TRBJ2-1, with TRBD2 matching 7 bases. The V segment lost 4 bases and the J segment 4 bases; nucleotides outside the gene matches: 7. CDR3 length equals 15 residues. Germline-derived CDR1 and CDR2 are MNHEY and SMNVEV (reference sequence).

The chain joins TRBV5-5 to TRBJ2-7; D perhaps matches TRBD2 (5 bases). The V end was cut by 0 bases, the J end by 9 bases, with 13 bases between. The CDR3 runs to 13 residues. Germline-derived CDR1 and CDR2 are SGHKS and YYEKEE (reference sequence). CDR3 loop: CASSLGLSIGQYF. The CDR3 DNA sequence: TGTGCCAGCAGCTTGGGACTAAGTATCGGGCAGTACTTC.

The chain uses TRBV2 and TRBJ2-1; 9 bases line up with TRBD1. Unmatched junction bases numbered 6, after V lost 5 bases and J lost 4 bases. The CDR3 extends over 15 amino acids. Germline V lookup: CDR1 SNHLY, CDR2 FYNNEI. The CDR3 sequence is CASSTTGGAYNEQFF. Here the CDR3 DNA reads TGTGCCAGCAGTACCACAGGGGGCGCTTACAATGAGCAGTTCTTC.

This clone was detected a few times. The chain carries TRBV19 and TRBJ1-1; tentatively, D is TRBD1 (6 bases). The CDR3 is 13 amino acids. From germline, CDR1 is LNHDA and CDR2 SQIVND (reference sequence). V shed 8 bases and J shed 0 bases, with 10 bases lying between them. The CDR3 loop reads CASGQSLNTEAFF. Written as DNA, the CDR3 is TGTGCCAGTGGACAGAGCCTGAACACTGAAGCTTTCTTT.

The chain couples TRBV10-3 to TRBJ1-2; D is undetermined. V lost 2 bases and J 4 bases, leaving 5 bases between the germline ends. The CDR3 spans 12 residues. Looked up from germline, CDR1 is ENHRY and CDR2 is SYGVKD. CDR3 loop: CAISEDSYGYTF. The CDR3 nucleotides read TGTGCCATCAGTGAGGACTCCTATGGCTACACCTTC.

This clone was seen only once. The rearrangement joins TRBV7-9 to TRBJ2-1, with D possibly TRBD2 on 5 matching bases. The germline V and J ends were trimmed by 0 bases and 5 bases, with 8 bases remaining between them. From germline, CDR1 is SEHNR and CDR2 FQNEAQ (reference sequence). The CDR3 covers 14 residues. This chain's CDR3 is CASSLAGANNEQFF. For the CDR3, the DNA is TGTGCCAGCAGCTTAGCGGGAGCGAACAATGAGCAGTTCTTC.